The 10 T cell receptor beta chains below come from one sample, sequenced in a study of T cells after yellow fever vaccination. Each CDR3 protein gets one entry after TCRdb re-called the 5' RACE reads with MiXCR. This table has a few hundred thousand distinct CDR3 sequences, about 19% appearing once. Material: PBMCs, obtained 15 days after the yellow fever booster vaccination. Receptors originate from a man aged 25-45 years who received the YFV17D yellow fever vaccine.

This clonotype was observed a handful of times. The chain uses TRBV2 and TRBJ2-1; 8 bases line up with TRBD2. This CDR3 has 15 residues. V was pared by 1 base and J by 6 bases, with 5 bases of the junction left unmatched. From germline, CDR1 is SNHLY and CDR2 FYNNEI. The CDR3 here is CASSEGGLGSNEQFF. In DNA form, the CDR3 reads TGTGCCAGCAGTGAAGGGGGACTAGGATCCAATGAGCAGTTCTTC. The entire variable domain, with the rest obtained from reference TRBV2 and TRBJ2-1, is as follows: EPEVTQTPSHQVTQMGQEVILRCVPISNHLYFYWYRQILGQKVEFLVSFYNNEISEKSEIFDDQFSVERPDGSNFTLKIRSTKLEDSAMYFCASSEGGLGSNEQFFGPGTRLTVL.

This chain connects TRBV25-1 to TRBJ2-5, with 11 bases identical to TRBD2. The CDR3 spans 16 residues. Trimming took 1 base from V and 2 from J; bases not matched to a gene: 3. CDR1 and CDR2 (germline): MGHDK, SYGVNS. CDR3 sequence (DNA): TGTGCCAGCAGTGAATTGGGACTAGCGGAACAAGAGACCCAGTACTTC. Translation gives CASSELGLAEQETQYF.

There are a few counts of this clonotype. CDR3 sequence (DNA): TGCAGCGTTAGTACCCAGACTGGCCTGGGACAGCCCCAGCATTTT. Translating it yields CSVSTQTGLGQPQHF. The chain combines TRBV29-1 with TRBJ1-5; D is unclear. V shed 5 bases and J shed 7 bases, with 21 bases lying between them. Germline CDR1 reads SQVTM; CDR2 reads ANQGSEA. The CDR3 sequence is 15 residues long. Filled out from reference TRBV29-1 and TRBJ1-5, the complete variable domain reads SAVISQKPSRDICQRGTSLTIQCQVDSQVTMMFWYRQQPGQSLTLIATANQGSEATYESGFVIDKFPISRPNLTFSTLTVSNMSPEDSSIYLCSVSTQTGLGQPQHFGDGTRLSIL.

The chain joins TRBV7-2 to TRBJ1-5, with D perhaps TRBD1 (6 bases). The germline gives CDR1 SGHTA, CDR2 FQGNSA. The CDR3 has 15 residues. Trimming shortened V by 6 bases and J by 4 bases, and 16 bases separated the two germline ends. The CDR3 loop reads CASSPAFGQNQPQHF. In DNA, the CDR3 is TGTGCCAGCAGTCCGGCTTTCGGACAGAATCAGCCCCAGCATTTT.

The V gene is TRBV7-2, the J gene TRBJ2-7; TRBD2 aligns across 7 bases. This CDR3 has 15 amino acids. CDR1 and CDR2 from the germline V gene are SGHTA and FQGNSA. The V and J ends lost 3 bases and 3 bases, in that order; junction bases with no gene match: 8. The CDR3 here is CASSFESSGSYEQYF. As DNA, the CDR3 is TGTGCCAGCAGCTTTGAGTCTAGCGGAAGCTACGAGCAGTACTTC.

This clonotype was seen at least ten times. The junction departs from germline at one end; a sequencing error may be responsible. The chain recombines TRBV5-1 with TRBJ2-1, with D uncertain. The CDR3 consists of 13 residues. Germline V lookup: CDR1 SGHRS, CDR2 YFSETQ. The CDR3 here is CASSLGNYNEQFF. DNA for the CDR3: TGTGCCAGCAGCTTAGGCAACTACAATGAGCAGTTCTTC.

This clonotype was counted between two and nine times. This chain connects TRBV12-3 or TRBV12-4 to TRBJ2-1; the D gene is possibly TRBD2 (6 bases). This CDR3 has 14 residues. The V end lost 3 bases, the J end lost 5 bases, and 11 bases lay between the germline ends. The CDR3 is CASSFRGGDNEQFF. CDR3 nucleotide sequence: TGTGCCAGCAGTTTCAGAGGCGGGGACAATGAGCAGTTCTTC.

Only a few counts were recorded for this clonotype. As DNA, the CDR3 is TGCGCCAGCAGCCGTAGCGGAGACAATGAGCAGTTCTTC. Its translation: CASSRSGDNEQFF. This chain connects TRBV4-3 to TRBJ2-1, with D possibly being TRBD2 (6 bases). Trimming stripped 4 bases from V and 5 bases from J, with 9 bases between. This CDR3 region has 13 residues. CDR1 is LGHNA and CDR2 is YSLEER in the germline V gene.

V gene TRBV20-1 combines with J gene TRBJ2-1, with TRBD2 matching 9 bases. This CDR3 is 22 amino acids long. J lost 0 bases, V lost 0 bases, and 21 bases had no gene match. Germline lookup yields CDR1 DFQATT and CDR2 SNEGSKA (reference sequence). The CDR3 DNA sequence: TGCAGTGCTAGAGAGCGAGTAGCGGGACTAGCCCCATCGGGGGGCTCCTACAATGAGCAGTTCTTC. Protein product: CSARERVAGLAPSGGSYNEQFF.

This clonotype was recorded at least ten times. Germline and junction disagree at one end, which may indicate a read error. Written as DNA, the CDR3 is TGCGCCAGCAGCCCGGCCGAGACCCAGTACTTC. Protein: CASSPAETQYF. The chain links TRBV18 to TRBJ2-5; D unresolved. Germline CDR1 is KGHSH and CDR2 is LQKENI. There are 11 residues in the CDR3.